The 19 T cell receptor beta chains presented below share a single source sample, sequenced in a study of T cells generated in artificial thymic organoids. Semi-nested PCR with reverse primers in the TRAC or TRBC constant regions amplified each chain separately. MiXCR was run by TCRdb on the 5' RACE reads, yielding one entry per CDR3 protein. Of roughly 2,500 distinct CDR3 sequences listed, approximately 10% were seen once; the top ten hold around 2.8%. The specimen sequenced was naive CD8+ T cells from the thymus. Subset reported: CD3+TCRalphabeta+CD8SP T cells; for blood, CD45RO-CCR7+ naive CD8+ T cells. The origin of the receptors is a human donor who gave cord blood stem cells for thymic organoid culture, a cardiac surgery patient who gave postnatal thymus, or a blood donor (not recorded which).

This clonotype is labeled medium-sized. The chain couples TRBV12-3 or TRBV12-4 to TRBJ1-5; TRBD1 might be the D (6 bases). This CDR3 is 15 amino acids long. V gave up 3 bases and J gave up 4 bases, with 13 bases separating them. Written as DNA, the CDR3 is TGTGCCAGCAGTTTTGAGGGGGTTTGGAATCAGCCCCAGCATTTT. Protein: CASSFEGVWNQPQHF.

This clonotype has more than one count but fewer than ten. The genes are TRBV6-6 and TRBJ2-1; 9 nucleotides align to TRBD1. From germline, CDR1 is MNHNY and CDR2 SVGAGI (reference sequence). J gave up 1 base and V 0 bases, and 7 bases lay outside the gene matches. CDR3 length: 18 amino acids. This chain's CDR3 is CASSYSTSDRGSYNEQFF. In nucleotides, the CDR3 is TGTGCCAGCAGTTACTCTACTTCGGACAGGGGATCCTACAATGAGCAGTTCTTC.

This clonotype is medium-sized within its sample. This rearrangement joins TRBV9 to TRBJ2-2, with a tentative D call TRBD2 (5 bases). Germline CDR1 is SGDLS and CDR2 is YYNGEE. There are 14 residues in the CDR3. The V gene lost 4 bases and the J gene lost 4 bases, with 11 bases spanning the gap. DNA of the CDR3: TGTGCCAGCAGCCCGTGTACTAGCACCGGGGAGCTGTTTTTT. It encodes CASSPCTSTGELFF.

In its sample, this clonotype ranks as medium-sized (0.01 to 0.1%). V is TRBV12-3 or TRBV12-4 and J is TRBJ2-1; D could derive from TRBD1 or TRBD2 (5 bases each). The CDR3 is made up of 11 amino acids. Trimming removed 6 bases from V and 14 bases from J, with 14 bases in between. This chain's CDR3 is CASRLGTLEFF. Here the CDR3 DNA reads TGTGCCAGCAGGCTCGGGACGTTAGAGTTCTTC.

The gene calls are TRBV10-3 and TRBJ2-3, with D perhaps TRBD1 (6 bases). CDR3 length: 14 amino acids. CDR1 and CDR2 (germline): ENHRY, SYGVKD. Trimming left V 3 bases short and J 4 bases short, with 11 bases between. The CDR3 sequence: CAISDRGGADTQYF. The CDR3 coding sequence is TGTGCCATCAGTGACAGGGGTGGAGCAGATACGCAGTATTTT.

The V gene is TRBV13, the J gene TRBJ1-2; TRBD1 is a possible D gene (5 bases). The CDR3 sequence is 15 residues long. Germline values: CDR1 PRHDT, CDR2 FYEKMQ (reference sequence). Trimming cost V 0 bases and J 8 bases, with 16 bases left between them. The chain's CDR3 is CASSLGLGGGSGYTF. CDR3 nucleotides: TGTGCCAGCAGCTTAGGCCTTGGCGGGGGTTCGGGCTACACCTTC.

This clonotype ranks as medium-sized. CDR3 sequence reads: CASSLWGSGANVLTF. The CDR3 region has the DNA TGTGCCAGCAGCTTATGGGGCTCTGGGGCCAACGTCCTGACTTTC. V is TRBV5-6 and J is TRBJ2-6, with D unresolved. V dropped 2 bases and J dropped 0 bases, with 6 bases sitting between them. CDR1 is SGHDT and CDR2 is YYEEEE in the germline V gene. This CDR3 comprises 15 residues.

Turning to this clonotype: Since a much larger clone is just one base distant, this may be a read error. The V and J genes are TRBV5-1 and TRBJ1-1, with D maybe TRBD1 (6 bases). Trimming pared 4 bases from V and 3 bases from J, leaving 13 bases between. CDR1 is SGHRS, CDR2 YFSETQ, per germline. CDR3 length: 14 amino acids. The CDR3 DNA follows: TGCGCCAGCAGCCCGGCAGGGGCTGACACTGAAGCTTTCTTT. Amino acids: CASSPAGADTEAFF.

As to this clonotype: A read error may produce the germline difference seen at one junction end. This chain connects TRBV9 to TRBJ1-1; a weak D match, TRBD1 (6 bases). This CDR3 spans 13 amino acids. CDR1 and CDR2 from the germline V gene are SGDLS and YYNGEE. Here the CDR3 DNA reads TGTGCCAGCAGCGGTGCAGGGGACACTGAAGCCTTCTTT. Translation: CASSGAGDTEAFF.

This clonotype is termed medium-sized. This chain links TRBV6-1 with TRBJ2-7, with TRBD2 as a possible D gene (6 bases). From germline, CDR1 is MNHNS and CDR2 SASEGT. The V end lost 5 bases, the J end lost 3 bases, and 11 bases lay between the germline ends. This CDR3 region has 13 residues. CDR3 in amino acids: CASSPRLDYEQYV. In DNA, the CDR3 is TGTGCCAGCAGTCCTAGACTAGACTACGAGCAGTACGTC.

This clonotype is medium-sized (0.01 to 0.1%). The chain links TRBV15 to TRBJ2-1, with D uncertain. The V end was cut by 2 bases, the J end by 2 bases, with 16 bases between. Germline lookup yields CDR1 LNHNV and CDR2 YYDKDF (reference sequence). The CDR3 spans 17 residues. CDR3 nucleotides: TGTGCCACCAGCAGAACCGCCGCCTCCCCCGCCTACAATGAGCAGTTCTTC. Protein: CATSRTAASPAYNEQFF. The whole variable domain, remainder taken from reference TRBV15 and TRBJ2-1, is DAMVIQNPRYQVTQFGKPVTLSCSQTLNHNVMYWYQQKSSQAPKLLFHYYDKDFNNEADTPDNFQSRRPNTSFCFLDIRSPGLGDTAMYLCATSRTAASPAYNEQFFGPGTRLTVL.

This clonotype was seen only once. The CDR3 reads CASSYSRQDTQYF. CDR3 DNA: TGTGCCAGCAGTTACTCACGTCAAGATACGCAGTATTTT. V is TRBV6-2 or TRBV6-3 and J is TRBJ2-3; D remains ambiguous. The CDR3 spans 13 residues. V lost 0 bases and J 5 bases, leaving 6 bases between the germline ends. Looked up from germline, CDR1 is MNHEY and CDR2 is SVGEGT.

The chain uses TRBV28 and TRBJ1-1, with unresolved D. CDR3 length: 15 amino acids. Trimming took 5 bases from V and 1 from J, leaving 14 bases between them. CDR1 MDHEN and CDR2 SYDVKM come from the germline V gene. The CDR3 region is CASSNYFWGNTEAFF. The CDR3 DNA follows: TGTGCCAGCAGTAATTATTTCTGGGGGAACACTGAAGCTTTCTTT.

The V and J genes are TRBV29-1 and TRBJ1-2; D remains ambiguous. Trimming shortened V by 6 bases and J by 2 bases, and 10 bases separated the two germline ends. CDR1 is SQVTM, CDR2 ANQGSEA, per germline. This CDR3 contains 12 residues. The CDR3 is CSVNDGNYGYTF. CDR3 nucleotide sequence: TGCAGCGTCAATGACGGAAACTATGGCTACACCTTC.

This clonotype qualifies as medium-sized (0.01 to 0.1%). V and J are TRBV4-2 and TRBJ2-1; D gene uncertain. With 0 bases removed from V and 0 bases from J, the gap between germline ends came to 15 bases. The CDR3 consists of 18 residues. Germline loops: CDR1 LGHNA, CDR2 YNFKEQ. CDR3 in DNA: TGTGCCAGCAGCCAAGAAGGGCGGCGGCTGCACTCCTACAATGAGCAGTTCTTC. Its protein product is CASSQEGRRLHSYNEQFF.

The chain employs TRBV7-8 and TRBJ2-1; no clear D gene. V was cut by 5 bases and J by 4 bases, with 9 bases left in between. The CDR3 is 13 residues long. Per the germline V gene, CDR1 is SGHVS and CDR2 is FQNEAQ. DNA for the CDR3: TGTGCCAGCAGCCTAGAAAGGTACAATGAGCAGTTCTTC. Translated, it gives CASSLERYNEQFF.

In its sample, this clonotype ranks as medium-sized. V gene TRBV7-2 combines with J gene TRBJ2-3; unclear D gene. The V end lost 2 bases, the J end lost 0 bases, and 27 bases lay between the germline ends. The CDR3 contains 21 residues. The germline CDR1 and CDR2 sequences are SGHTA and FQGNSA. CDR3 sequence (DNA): TGTGCCAGCAGCTTATTTCCTTGGTTGATTCCTGGGTTAACTAGCACAGATACGCAGTATTTT. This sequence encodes CASSLFPWLIPGLTSTDTQYF.

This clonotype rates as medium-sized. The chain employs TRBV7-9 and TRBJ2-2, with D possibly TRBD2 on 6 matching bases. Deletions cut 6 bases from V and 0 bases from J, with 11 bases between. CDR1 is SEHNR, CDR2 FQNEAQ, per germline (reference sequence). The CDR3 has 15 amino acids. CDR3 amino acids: CASSGLAPNTGELFF. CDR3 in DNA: TGTGCCAGCAGTGGGCTAGCGCCGAACACCGGGGAGCTGTTTTTT. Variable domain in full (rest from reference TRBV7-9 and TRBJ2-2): DTGVSQNPRHKITKRGQNVTFRCDPISEHNRLYWYRQTLGQGPEFLTYFQNEAQLEKSRLLSDRFSAERPKGSFSTLEIQRTEQGDSAMYLCASSGLAPNTGELFFGEGSRLTVL.

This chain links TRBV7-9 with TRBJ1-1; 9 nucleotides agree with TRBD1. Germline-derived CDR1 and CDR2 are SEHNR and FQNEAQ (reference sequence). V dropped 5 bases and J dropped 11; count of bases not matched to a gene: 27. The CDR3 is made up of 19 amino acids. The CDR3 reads CASSPFFFLGTGKDLNAFF. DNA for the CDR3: TGTGCCAGCAGCCCTTTTTTCTTCTTGGGGACAGGGAAGGACCTTAACGCTTTCTTT.